The present entry profiles one T cell receptor (beta chain) with its context. Germline V lookup: CDR1 KGHSH, CDR2 LQKENI. Trimming cost V 5 bases and J 3 bases; bases outside gene matches: 12. The length of the CDR3 is 18 residues. In the original analysis: Reference gene primers were amplified, and this amplification served to estimate nucleated cell counts. Produced via immunoSEQ multiplex PCR; TCRdb's table is partial and in-frame only. The V and J calls and clone size were taken over from that table, and D and trimming were inferred from the DNA. The profile shows roughly 120,000 clones, approximately 79% of them singletons. The data are from a study of blood T cell repertoires in COVID-19. Across the whole study: The United States, Italy and Spain were the sources of the acute and convalescent COVID-19 samples. PBMCs, B-cell-depleted T cells, or T cells were the source of the cDNA or gDNA that made up the material.

The source of this sequence is a man over 45 with acute or convalescent COVID-19. Material: peripheral blood. This sequence joins TRBV18 and TRBJ1-6; 8 bases are a match to TRBD1. The CDR3 is CASSVPPWTGCYNSPLHF. The CDR3, as DNA: TGTGCCAGCTCAGTCCCTCCTTGGACAGGGTGCTATAATTCACCCCTCCACTTT.